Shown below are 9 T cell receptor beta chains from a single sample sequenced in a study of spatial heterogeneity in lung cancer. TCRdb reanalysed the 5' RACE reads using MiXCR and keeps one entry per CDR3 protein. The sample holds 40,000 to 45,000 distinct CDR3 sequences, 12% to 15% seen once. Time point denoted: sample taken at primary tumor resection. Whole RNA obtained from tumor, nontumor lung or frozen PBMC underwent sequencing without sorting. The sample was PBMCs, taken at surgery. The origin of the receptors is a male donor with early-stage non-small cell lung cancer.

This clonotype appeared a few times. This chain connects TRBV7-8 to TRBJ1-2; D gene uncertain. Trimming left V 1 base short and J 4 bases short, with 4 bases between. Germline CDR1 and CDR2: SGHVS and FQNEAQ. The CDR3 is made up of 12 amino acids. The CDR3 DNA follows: TGTGCCAGCAGCTTAGGCGGCTATGGCTACACCTTC. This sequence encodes CASSLGGYGYTF.

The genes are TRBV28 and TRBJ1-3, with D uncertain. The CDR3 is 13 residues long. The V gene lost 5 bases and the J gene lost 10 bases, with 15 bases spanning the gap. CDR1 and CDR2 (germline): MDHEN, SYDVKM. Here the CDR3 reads CASSPPVDPTIYF. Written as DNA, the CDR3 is TGTGCCAGCAGTCCCCCGGTCGACCCTACCATATATTTT.

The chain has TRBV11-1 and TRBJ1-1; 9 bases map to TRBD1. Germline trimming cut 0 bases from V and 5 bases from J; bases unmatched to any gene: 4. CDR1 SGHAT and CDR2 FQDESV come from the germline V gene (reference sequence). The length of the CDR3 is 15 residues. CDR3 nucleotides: TGTGCCAGCAGCTTAGCGACAGGGGGTGTGACTGAAGCTTTCTTT. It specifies CASSLATGGVTEAFF.

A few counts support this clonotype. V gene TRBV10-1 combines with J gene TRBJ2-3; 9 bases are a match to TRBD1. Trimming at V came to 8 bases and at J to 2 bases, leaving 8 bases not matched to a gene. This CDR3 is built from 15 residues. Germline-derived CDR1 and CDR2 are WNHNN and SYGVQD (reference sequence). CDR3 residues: CASDSGTGFTDTQYF. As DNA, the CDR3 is TGCGCCAGCGACTCCGGGACAGGGTTCACAGATACGCAGTATTTT.

The CDR3 sequence: CASSLVPSGGNTGELFF. In DNA form, the CDR3 reads TGTGCCAGCAGCTTGGTTCCCTCGGGGGGGAACACCGGGGAGCTGTTTTTT. The chain employs TRBV5-5 and TRBJ2-2, with TRBD2 matching over 7 bases. Germline trimming cut 0 bases from V and 1 base from J; bases unmatched to any gene: 6. CDR1 is SGHKS and CDR2 is YYEKEE in the germline V gene (reference sequence). This CDR3 has 17 residues.

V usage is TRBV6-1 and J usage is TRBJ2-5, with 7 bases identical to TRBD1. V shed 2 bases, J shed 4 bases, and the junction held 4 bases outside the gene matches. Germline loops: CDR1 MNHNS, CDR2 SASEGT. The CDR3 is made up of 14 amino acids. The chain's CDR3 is CASSELAGGETQYF. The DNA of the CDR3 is TGTGCCAGCAGTGAATTGGCAGGGGGAGAGACCCAGTACTTC.

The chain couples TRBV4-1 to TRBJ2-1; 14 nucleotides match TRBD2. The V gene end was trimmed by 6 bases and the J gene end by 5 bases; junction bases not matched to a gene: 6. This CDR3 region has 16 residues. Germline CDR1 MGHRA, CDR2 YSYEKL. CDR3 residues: CASRPGLAGGNNEQFF. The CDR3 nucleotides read TGCGCCAGCAGACCCGGACTAGCGGGGGGCAACAATGAGCAGTTCTTC.

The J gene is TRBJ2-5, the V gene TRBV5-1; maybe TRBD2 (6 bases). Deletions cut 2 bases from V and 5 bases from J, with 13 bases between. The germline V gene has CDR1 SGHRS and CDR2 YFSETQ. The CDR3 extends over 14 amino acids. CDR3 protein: CASSFSGVFETQYF. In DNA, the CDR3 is TGCGCCAGCAGCTTCTCGGGAGTATTCGAGACCCAGTACTTC.

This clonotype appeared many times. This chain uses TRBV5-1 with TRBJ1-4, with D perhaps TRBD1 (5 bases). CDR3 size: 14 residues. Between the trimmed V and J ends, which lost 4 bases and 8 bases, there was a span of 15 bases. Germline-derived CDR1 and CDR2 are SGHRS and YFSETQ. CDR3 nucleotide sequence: TGCGCCAGCAGCGACGCGTCCGGGGACGAAAAACTGTTTTTT. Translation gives CASSDASGDEKLFF.